Many counts were recorded for the clone carrying this TCR beta chain. No antigen is known for it. Unsorted libraries were generated from 2 million PBMCs. These cells had been stored in RNAlater at -80 C. This record belongs to a study of neurological immune-mediated disorders. General study findings and limits: While HTLV-1-associated myelopathy showed the greatest TCR clonal expansion, multiple sclerosis showed the least, falling below healthy controls.

Germline assignment: CDR1 KGHSH and CDR2 LQKENI. Trimming took 5 bases from V and 2 from J, leaving 10 bases between them. The CDR3 totals 13 residues. 5'RACE employing 10-nucleotide random UMIs yielded the cDNA. The output of every sequencing run, over 200 million TCR-beta sequences, came from 15-18 subjects. TCRdb re-called the 5' RACE reads with MiXCR, one entry per CDR3 protein. The table includes 45,000 to 50,000 distinct CDR3 sequences, roughly 4% detected once. The receptor's source is a woman in her sixties or seventies with multiple sclerosis. The rearrangement joins TRBV18 to TRBJ2-7; TRBD1 is a possible D gene (6 bases). The sample consisted of PBMCs. The CDR3 reads CASSGGHAYEQYF. The DNA of the CDR3 is TGTGCCAGCTCAGGGGGACACGCCTACGAGCAGTACTTC.